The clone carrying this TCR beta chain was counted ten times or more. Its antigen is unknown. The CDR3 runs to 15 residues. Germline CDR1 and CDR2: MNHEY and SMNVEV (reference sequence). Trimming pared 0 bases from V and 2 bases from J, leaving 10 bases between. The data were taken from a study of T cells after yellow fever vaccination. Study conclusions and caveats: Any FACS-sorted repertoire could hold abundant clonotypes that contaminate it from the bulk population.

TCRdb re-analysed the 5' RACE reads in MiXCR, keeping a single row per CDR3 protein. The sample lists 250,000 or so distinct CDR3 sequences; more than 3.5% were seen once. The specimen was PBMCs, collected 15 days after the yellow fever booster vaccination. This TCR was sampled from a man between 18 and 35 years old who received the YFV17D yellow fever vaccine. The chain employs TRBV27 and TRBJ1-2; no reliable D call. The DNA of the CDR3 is TGTGCCAGCAGTTTATCGGCCGGTCTAAACTATGGCTACACCTTC. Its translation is CASSLSAGLNYGYTF.